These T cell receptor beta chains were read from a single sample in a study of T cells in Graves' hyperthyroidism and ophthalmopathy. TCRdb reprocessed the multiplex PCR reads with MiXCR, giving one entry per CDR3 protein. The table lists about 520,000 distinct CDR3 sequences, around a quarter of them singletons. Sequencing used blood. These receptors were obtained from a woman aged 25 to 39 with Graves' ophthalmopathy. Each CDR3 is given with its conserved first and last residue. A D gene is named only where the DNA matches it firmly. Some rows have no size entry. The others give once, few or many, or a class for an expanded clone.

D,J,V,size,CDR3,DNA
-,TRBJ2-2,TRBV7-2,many,CASSPERFSGELFF,TGTGCCAGCAGCCCAGAGCGGTTTTCCGGGGAGCTGTTTTTT
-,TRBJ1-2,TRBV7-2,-,CATTSSYGYTF,TGTGCCACCACCAGTTCCTATGGCTACACCTTC
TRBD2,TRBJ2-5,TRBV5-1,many,CASSTGLVNVETQYF,TGCGCCAGCAGCACGGGACTAGTCAATGTAGAGACCCAGTACTTC
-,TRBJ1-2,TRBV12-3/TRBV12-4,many,CASTSWAGDYGYTF,TGTGCCAGCACCTCCTGGGCCGGGGACTATGGCTACACCTTC
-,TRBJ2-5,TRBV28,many,CASSLGGNQETQYF,TGTGCCAGCAGTTTAGGCGGGAACCAAGAGACCCAGTACTTC
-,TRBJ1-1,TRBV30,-,CAWSVPGQQAFF,TGTGCCTGGAGTGTACCCGGGCAGCAAGCTTTCTTT
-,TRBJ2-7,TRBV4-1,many,CASSQGDRISYEQYF,TGCGCCAGCAGCCAAGGGGATAGAATCTCCTACGAGCAGTACTTC
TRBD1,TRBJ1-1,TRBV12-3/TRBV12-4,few,CASSSTGQGNTEAFF,TGTGCCAGCAGCTCTACGGGACAGGGGAACACTGAAGCTTTCTTT
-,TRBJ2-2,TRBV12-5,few,CASGLGGAGELFF,TGTGCTAGTGGTTTGGGCGGGGCCGGGGAGCTGTTTTTT
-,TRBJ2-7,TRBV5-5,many,CASSLETESYEQYF,TGTGCCAGCAGCTTGGAGACGGAGAGCTACGAGCAGTACTTC
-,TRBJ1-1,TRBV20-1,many,CSSPFQGQGNTEAFF,TGCAGTAGTCCATTCCAAGGGCAGGGGAACACTGAAGCTTTCTTT
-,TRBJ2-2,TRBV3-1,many,CASSQLGELFF,TGTGCCAGCAGCCAACTCGGGGAGCTGTTTTTT
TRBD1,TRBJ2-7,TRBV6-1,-,CASRGQVGVGDHEQYF,TGTGCCAGCAGAGGACAGGTGGGGGTTGGAGATCACGAGCAGTACTTC
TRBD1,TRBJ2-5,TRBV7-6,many,CASSSTGVQTQYF,TGTGCCAGCAGCTCGACAGGGGTTCAGACCCAGTACTTC
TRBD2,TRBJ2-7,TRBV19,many,CASSPTAGEGYEQYF,TGTGCCAGTAGTCCCACCGCGGGGGAGGGCTACGAGCAGTACTTC
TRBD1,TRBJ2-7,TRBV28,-,CASSFRDRGFHEQYF,TGTGCCAGCAGTTTTAGGGACAGGGGTTTCCACGAGCAGTACTTC
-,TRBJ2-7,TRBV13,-,CASSLIGGRYEQYF,TGTGCCAGCAGCTTAATCGGGGGGCGCTACGAGCAGTACTTC
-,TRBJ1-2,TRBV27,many,CASSLTGRGGYTF,TGTGCCAGCAGTTTAACAGGGAGGGGTGGCTACACCTTC
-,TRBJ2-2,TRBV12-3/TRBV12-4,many,CASSFGAGNTGELFF,TGTGCCAGCAGTTTCGGCGCGGGGAACACCGGGGAGCTGTTTTTT
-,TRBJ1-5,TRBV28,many,CASGRGNQPQHF,TGTGCCAGTGGACGGGGCAATCAGCCCCAGCATTTT
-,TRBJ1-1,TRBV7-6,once,CASSRGAGFMNTEAFF,TGTGCCAGCAGCCGGGGAGCAGGGTTCATGAACACTGAAGCTTTCTTT
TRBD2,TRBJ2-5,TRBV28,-,CASSPGLAGVQETQYF,TGTGCCAGCAGTCCTGGACTAGCGGGAGTCCAAGAGACCCAGTACTTC
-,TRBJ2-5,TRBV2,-,CASNDKLPIEETQYF,TGTGCCAGCAATGATAAGCTCCCGATTGAAGAGACCCAGTACTTC
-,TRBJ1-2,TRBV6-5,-,CASSYVGDGYTF,TGTGCCAGCAGTTACGTGGGTGATGGCTACACCTTC
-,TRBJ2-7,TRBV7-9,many,CASSSRAGGSYEQYF,TGTGCCAGCAGCTCACGGGCAGGGGGGTCCTACGAGCAGTACTTC
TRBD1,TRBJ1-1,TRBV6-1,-,CASGQGARNTEAFF,TGTGCCAGCGGCCAGGGGGCGAGAAACACTGAAGCTTTCTTT
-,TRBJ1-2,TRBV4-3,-,CASSQEYGYGYTF,TGCGCCAGCAGCCAAGAGTACGGGTATGGCTACACCTTC
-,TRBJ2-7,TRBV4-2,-,CASSQGRRAPSYELYF,TGTGCCAGCAGCCAGGGACGGCGGGCCCCCTCCTACGAGCTGTACTTC
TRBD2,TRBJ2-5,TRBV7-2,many,CASSLSGGAGQETQYF,TGTGCCAGCAGCCTTAGCGGGGGGGCCGGACAAGAGACCCAGTACTTC
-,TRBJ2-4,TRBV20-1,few,CSANKRTVPPKSTIKYF,TGCAGTGCTAATAAAAGAACGGTCCCCCCCAAATCGACCATTAAGTACTTC
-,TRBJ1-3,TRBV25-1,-,CASSESFSGSSGNTIYF,TGTGCCAGCAGTGAATCATTTTCAGGGAGCTCTGGAAACACCATATATTTT
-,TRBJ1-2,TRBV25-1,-,CASSSRGVDYGYTF,TGTGCCAGCAGTTCCAGAGGAGTCGACTATGGCTACACCTTC
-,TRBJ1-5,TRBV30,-,CAWSSTGLGQPQHF,TGTGCCTGGAGTTCTACAGGGTTGGGTCAGCCCCAGCATTTT
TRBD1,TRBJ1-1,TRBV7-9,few,CASSSGQGAGAEAFF,TGTGCCAGCAGCTCGGGACAGGGGGCAGGGGCTGAAGCTTTCTTT
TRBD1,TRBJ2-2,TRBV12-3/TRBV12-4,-,CASSIDRANTGELFF,TGTGCCAGCTCCATAGACAGGGCGAACACCGGGGAGCTGTTTTTT
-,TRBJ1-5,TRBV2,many,CASTEAGAQPQHF,TGTGCCAGCACCGAGGCGGGGGCCCAGCCCCAGCATTTT
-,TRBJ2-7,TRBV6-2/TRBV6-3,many,CASSLVRREHEQYF,TGTGCCAGCAGTCTCGTCCGGCGGGAACACGAGCAGTACTTC
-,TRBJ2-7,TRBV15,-,CATSRAKWVYEQYF,TGTGCCACCAGCAGAGCTAAGTGGGTCTACGAGCAGTACTTC